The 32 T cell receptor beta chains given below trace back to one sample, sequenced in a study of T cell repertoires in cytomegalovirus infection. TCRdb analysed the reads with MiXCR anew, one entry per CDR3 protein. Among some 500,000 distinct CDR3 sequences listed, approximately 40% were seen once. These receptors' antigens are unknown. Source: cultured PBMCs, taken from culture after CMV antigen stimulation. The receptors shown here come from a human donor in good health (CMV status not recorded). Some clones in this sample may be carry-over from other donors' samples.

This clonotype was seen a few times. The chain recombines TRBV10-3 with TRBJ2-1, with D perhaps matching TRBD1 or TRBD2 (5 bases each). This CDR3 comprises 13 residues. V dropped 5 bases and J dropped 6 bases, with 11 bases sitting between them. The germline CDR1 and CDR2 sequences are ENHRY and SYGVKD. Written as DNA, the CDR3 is TGTGCCATCAGTCCGGGGACCCTCAATGAGCAGTTCTTC. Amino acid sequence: CAISPGTLNEQFF.

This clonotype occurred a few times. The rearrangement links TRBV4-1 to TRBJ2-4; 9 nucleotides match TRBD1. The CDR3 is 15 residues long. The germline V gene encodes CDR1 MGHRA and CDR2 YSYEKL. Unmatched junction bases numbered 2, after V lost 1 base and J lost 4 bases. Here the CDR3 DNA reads TGCGCCAGCAGCCAAGGGGACAGGGAGAAAAACATTCAGTACTTC. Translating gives CASSQGDREKNIQYF.

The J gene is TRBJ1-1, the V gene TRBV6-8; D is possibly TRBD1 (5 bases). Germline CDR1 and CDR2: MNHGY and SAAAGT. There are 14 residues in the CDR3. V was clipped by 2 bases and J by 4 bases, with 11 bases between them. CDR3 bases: TGTGCCAGCAGTTACCAGGGATTTGGCACTGAAGCTTTCTTT. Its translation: CASSYQGFGTEAFF.

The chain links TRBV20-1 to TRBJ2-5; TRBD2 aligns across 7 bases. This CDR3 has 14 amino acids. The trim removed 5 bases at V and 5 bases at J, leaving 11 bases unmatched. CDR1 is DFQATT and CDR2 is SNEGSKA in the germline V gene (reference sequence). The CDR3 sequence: CSASFGLGWETQYF. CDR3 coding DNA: TGCAGTGCTTCCTTCGGACTAGGGTGGGAGACCCAGTACTTC.

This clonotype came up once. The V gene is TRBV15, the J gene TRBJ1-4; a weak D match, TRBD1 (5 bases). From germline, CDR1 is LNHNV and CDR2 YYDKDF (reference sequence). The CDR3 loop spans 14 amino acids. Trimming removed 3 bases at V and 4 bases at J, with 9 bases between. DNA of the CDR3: TGTGCCACCAGCAGGACAGACGTTAATGAAAAACTGTTTTTT. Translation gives CATSRTDVNEKLFF. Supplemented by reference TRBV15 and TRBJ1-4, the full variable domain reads DAMVIQNPRYQVTQFGKPVTLSCSQTLNHNVMYWYQQKSSQAPKLLFHYYDKDFNNEADTPDNFQSRRPNTSFCFLDIRSPGLGDTAMYLCATSRTDVNEKLFFGSGTQLSVL.

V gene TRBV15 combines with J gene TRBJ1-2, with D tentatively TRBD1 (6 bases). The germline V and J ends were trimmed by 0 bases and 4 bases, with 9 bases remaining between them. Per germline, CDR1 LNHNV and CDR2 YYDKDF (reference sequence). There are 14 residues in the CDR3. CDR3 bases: TGTGCCACCAGCAGAGATAGGGGGGGCTATGGCTACACCTTC. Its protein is CATSRDRGGYGYTF.

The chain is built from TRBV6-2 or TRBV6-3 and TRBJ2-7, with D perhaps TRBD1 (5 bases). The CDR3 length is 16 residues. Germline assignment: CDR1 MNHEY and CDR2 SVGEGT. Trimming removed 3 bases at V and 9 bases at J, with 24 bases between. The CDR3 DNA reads TGTGCCAGCAGTTATTACGTCGAGAAACGCTTCCAGGGGCAGTACTTC. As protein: CASSYYVEKRFQGQYF.

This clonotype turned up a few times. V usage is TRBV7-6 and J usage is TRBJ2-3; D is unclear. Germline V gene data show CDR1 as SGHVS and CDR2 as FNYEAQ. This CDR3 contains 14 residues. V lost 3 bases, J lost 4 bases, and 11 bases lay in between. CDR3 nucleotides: TGTGCCAGCAGCTTGAGCTATTCGGCAGATACGCAGTATTTT. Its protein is CASSLSYSADTQYF.

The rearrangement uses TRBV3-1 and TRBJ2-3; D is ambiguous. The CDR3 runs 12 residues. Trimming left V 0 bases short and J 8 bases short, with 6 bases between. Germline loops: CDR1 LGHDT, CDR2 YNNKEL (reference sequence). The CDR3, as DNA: TGTGCCAGCAGCCAAGATTTGGGTACGCAGTATTTT. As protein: CASSQDLGTQYF.

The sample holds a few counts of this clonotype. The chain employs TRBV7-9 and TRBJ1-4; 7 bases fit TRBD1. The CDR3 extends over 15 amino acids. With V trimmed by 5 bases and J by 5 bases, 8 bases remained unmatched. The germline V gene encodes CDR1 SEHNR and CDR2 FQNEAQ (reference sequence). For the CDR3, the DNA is TGTGCCAGCAGCCGGCGGGGGACAGTAAATGAAAAACTGTTTTTT. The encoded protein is CASSRRGTVNEKLFF.

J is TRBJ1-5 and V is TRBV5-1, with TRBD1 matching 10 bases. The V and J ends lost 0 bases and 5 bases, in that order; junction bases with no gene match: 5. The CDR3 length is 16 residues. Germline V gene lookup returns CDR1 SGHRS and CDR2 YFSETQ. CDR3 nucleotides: TGCGCCAGCAGCTTGGGGACAGGGGGTAAGGATCAGCCCCAGCATTTT. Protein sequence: CASSLGTGGKDQPQHF. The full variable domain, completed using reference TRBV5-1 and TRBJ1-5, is KAGVTQTPRYLIKTRGQQVTLSCSPISGHRSVSWYQQTPGQGLQFLFEYFSETQRNKGNFPGRFSGRQFSNSRSEMNVSTLELGDSALYLCASSLGTGGKDQPQHFGDGTRLSIL.

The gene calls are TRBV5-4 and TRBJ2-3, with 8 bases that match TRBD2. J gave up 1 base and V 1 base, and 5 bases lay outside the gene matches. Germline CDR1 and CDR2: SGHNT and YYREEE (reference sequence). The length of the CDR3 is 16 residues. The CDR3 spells CASSLYISGGTDTQYF. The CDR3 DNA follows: TGTGCCAGCAGCTTGTATATTAGCGGGGGCACAGATACGCAGTATTTT.

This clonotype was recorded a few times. The chain's CDR3 is CASSPQTGGQPQHF. In nucleotides, the CDR3 is TGTGCCAGCAGTCCCCAGACAGGGGGCCAGCCCCAGCATTTT. This chain joins TRBV28 and TRBJ1-5; the match to TRBD1 covers 10 bases. In germline, CDR1 is MDHEN, CDR2 SYDVKM. The CDR3 is 14 residues long. Trimming at V came to 5 bases and at J to 7 bases, leaving 5 bases not matched to a gene.

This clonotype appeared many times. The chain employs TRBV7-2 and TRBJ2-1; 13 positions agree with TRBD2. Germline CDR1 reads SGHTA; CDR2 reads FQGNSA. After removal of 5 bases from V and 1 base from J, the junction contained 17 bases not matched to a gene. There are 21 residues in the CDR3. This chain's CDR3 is CASSLLGTSGTGGGSYNEQFF. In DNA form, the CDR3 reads TGTGCCAGCAGCCTCCTCGGGACTAGCGGGACGGGAGGGGGTTCCTACAATGAGCAGTTCTTC.

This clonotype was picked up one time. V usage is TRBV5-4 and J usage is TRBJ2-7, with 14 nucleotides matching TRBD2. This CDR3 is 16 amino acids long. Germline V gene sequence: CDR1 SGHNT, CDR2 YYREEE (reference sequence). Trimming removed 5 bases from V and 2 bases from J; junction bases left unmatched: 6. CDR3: CASRPGLAGAPYEQYF. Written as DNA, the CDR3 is TGTGCCAGCAGGCCGGGACTAGCGGGGGCCCCCTACGAGCAGTACTTC. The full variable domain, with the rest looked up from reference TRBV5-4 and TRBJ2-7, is ETGVTQSPTHLIKTRGQQVTLRCSSQSGHNTVSWYQQALGQGPQFIFQYYREEENGRGNFPPRFSGLQFPNYSSELNVNALELDDSALYLCASRPGLAGAPYEQYFGPGTRLTVT.

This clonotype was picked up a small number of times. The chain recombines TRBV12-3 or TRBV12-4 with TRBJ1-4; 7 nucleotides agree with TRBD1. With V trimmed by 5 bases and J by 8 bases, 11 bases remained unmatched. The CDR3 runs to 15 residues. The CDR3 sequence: CASSPEGGRTEKLFF. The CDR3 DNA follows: TGTGCCAGCAGTCCAGAAGGGGGCAGGACGGAAAAACTGTTTTTT.

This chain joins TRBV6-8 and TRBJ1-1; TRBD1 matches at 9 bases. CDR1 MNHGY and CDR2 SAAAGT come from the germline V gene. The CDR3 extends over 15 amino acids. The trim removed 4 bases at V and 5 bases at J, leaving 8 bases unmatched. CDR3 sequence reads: CASSLTGTGLTEAFF. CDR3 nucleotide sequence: TGTGCCAGCAGTTTAACCGGGACAGGGTTAACTGAAGCTTTCTTT.

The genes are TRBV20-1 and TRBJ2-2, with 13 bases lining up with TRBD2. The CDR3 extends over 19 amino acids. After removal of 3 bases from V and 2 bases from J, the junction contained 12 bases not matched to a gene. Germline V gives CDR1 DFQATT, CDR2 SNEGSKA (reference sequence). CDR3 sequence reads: CSASKAGTSGAHNTGELFF. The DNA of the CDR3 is TGCAGTGCTAGTAAAGCCGGGACTAGCGGGGCTCACAACACCGGGGAGCTGTTTTTT.

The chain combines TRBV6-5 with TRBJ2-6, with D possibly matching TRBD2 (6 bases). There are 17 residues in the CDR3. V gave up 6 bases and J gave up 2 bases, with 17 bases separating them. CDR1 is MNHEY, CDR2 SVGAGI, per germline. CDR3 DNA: TGTGCCAGCAGCCCCTCGTGGTGGGGGGCTGGGGCCAACGTCCTGACTTTC. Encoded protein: CASSPSWWGAGANVLTF.

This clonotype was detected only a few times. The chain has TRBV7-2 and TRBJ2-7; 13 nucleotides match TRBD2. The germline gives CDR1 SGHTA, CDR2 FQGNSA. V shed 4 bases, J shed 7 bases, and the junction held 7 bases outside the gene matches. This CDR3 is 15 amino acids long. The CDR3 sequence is CASSWEGLAGNEQYF. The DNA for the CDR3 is TGTGCCAGCAGCTGGGAGGGACTAGCGGGAAATGAGCAGTACTTC. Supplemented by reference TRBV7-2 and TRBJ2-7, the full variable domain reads GAGVSQSPSNKVTEKGKDVELRCDPISGHTALYWYRQSLGQGLEFLIYFQGNSAPDKSGLPSDRFSAERTGGSVSTLTIQRTQQEDSAVYLCASSWEGLAGNEQYFGPGTRLTVT.

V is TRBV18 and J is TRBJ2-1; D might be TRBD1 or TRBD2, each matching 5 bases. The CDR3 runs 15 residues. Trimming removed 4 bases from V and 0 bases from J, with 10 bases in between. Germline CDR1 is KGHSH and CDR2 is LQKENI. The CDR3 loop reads CASSRRDASYNEQFF. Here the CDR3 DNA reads TGTGCCAGCTCACGAAGGGACGCCTCCTACAATGAGCAGTTCTTC.

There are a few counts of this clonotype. CDR3 nucleotides: TGCAGCGTTGGGGGACAGGGGACCGGGGAGCTGTTTTTT. This encodes CSVGGQGTGELFF. This rearrangement joins TRBV29-1 to TRBJ2-2; TRBD1 matches at 10 bases. The junction had 1 base not matched to a gene; V was cut back by 4 bases and J by 5 bases. Per the germline V gene, CDR1 is SQVTM and CDR2 is ANQGSEA. The CDR3 is 13 residues long.

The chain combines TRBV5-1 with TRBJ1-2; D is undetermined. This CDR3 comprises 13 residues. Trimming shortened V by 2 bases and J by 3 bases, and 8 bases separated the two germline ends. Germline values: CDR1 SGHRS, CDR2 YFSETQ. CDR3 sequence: CASSLGRYYGYTF. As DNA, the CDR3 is TGCGCCAGCAGCTTAGGGAGGTACTATGGCTACACCTTC. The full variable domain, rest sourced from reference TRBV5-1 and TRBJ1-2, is KAGVTQTPRYLIKTRGQQVTLSCSPISGHRSVSWYQQTPGQGLQFLFEYFSETQRNKGNFPGRFSGRQFSNSRSEMNVSTLELGDSALYLCASSLGRYYGYTFGSGTRLTVV.

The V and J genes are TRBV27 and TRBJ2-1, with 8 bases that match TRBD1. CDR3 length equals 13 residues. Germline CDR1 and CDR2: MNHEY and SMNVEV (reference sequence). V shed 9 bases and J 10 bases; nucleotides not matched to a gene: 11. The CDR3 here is CASSRDRRLEQFF. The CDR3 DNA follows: TGTGCCAGTTCCCGGGACAGGAGACTCGAGCAGTTCTTC.

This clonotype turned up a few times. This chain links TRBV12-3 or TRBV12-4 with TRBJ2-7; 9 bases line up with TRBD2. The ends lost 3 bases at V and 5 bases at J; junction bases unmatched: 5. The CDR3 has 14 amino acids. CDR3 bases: TGTGCCAGCAGTTTCAGCGGACTAGCGCACGAGCAGTACTTC. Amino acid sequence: CASSFSGLAHEQYF.

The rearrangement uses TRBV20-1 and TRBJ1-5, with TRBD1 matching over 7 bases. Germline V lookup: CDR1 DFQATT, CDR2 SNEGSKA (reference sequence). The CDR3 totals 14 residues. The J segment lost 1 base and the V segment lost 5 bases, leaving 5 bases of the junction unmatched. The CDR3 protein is CSAYDRESNQPQHF. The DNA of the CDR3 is TGCAGTGCTTATGACAGGGAAAGCAATCAGCCCCAGCATTTT.

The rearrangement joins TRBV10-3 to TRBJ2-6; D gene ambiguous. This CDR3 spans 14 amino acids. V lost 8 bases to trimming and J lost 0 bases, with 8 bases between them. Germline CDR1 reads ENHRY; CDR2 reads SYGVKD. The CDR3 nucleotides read TGTGCCATCGGGCCACGCTCTGGGGCCAACGTCCTGACTTTC. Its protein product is CAIGPRSGANVLTF.

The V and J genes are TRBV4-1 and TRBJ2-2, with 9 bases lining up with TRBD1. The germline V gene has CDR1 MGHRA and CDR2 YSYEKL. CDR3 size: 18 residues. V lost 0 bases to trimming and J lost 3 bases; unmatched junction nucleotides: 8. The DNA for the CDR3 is TGCGCCAGCAGCCAAGATGTGCGGACAGGGGATTACACCGGGGAGCTGTTTTTT. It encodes CASSQDVRTGDYTGELFF.

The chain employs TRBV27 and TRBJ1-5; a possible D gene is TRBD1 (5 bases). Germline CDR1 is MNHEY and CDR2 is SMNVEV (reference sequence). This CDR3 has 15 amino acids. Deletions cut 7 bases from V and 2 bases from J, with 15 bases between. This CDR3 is CASTPRWGGNQPQHF. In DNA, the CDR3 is TGTGCCAGCACCCCTCGGTGGGGGGGCAATCAGCCCCAGCATTTT.

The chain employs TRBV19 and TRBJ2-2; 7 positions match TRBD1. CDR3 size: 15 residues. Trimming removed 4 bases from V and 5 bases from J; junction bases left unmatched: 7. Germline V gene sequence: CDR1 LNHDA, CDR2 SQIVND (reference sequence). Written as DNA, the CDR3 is TGTGCCAGTAGTACCGACAGGGTTGGGACCGGGGAGCTGTTTTTT. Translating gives CASSTDRVGTGELFF.

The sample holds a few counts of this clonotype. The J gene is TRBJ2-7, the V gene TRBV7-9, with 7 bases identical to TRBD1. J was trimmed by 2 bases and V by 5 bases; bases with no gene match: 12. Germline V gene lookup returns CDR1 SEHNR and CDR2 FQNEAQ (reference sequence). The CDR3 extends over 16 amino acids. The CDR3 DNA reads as TGTGCCAGCAGCCAACTATGGACAGGTGACCCCTACGAGCAGTACTTC. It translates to CASSQLWTGDPYEQYF.

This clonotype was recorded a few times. This CDR3 reads CASSLGTGVAYEQYF. The CDR3 bases are TGTGCCAGCAGCTTAGGGACAGGGGTAGCCTACGAGCAGTACTTC. This chain connects TRBV7-8 to TRBJ2-7, with 9 bases aligning to TRBD1. The CDR3 runs to 15 residues. The germline V gene encodes CDR1 SGHVS and CDR2 FQNEAQ. J was trimmed by 2 bases and V by 1 base; bases with no gene match: 3.